Following are 9 T cell receptor beta chains from one sample sequenced in a study of control samples from healthy donors and cancer patients. This table comes from immunoSEQ multiplex PCR, and its TCRdb copy is limited to in-frame clones, with some not included. This sample carries about 130,000 clones, about 93% of them seen once, and the ten largest clones take 1.5% to 2%. Sequences were obtained from PBMCs. These receptor sequences come from a man aged 50 to 59 with head and neck cancer.

The chain combines TRBV6-6 with TRBJ2-2, with D tentatively TRBD1 or TRBD2 (6 bases each). Trimming cost V 5 bases and J 6 bases, with 10 bases left between them. Looked up from germline, CDR1 is MNHNY and CDR2 is SVGAGI (reference sequence). CDR3 length equals 13 residues. CDR3 nucleotides: TGTGCCAGCAGTCCAAGGGGGGCCGGGGAGCTGTTTTTT. The encoded protein is CASSPRGAGELFF.

Turning to this clone: Germline is not matched at one junction end, which may reflect a read error. V is TRBV7-2 and J is TRBJ2-1, with D perhaps TRBD2 (6 bases). Germline CDR1 is SGHTA and CDR2 is FQGNSA. The CDR3 loop spans 15 amino acids. The CDR3: CASGLADGRIDEQFF. The CDR3 DNA reads as TGTGCCAGCGGCTTAGCGGACGGCCGCATCGATGAGCAGTTCTTC.

The rearrangement uses TRBV29-1 and TRBJ2-7; 7 nucleotides align to TRBD2. The CDR3 length is 14 residues. V was pared by 6 bases and J by 1 base, with 9 bases of the junction left unmatched. Per germline, CDR1 SQVTM and CDR2 ANQGSEA. The DNA for the CDR3 is TGCAGCGTGGGGGGGGACGGGAATTCCTACGAGCAGTACTTC. Translation gives CSVGGDGNSYEQYF.

CDR3 sequence (DNA): TGTGCCAGCAGCCACAGGGGTGACATTCAGTACTTC. It codes for CASSHRGDIQYF. The J gene is TRBJ2-4, the V gene TRBV27, with 7 positions matching TRBD1. After removal of 6 bases from V and 8 bases from J, the junction contained 4 bases not matched to a gene. In germline, CDR1 is MNHEY, CDR2 SMNVEV (reference sequence). The CDR3 consists of 12 residues.

This chain connects TRBV11-2 to TRBJ2-7, with 7 bases fitting TRBD1. The CDR3 covers 15 residues. Germline loops: CDR1 SGHAT, CDR2 FQNNGV. The J segment lost 0 bases and the V segment lost 7 bases, leaving 9 bases of the junction unmatched. DNA of the CDR3: TGTGCCAGCACCAGGAGAGGGGGCAGCTCCTACGAGCAGTACTTC. It specifies CASTRRGGSSYEQYF.

CDR3 amino acids: CASSQGGGDTQYF. The DNA for the CDR3 is TGTGCCAGCAGCCAAGGGGGAGGAGATACGCAGTATTTT. The V gene is TRBV5-5, the J gene TRBJ2-3; D may be TRBD1 or TRBD2 (6 bases each). This CDR3 has 13 amino acids. CDR1 is SGHKS, CDR2 YYEKEE, per germline (reference sequence). The ends were cut back, 4 bases at V and 5 bases at J, with 11 bases in the middle.

This rearrangement joins TRBV21-1 to TRBJ2-1; the tabulated D call, TRBD2, remains unverified against the DNA. TRBV21-1 constitutes a pseudogene. The CDR3 length is 16 residues. Here the CDR3 reads CASSKAHGGTYNEQFF. In DNA form, the CDR3 reads TGTGCCAGCAGCAAAGCGCACGGGGGGACTTACAATGAGCAGTTCTTC.

This chain joins TRBV4-3 and TRBJ1-2; D not certain. The CDR3 covers 14 residues. V was pared by 0 bases and J by 4 bases, with 9 bases between. Germline values: CDR1 LGHNA, CDR2 YSLEER. The CDR3 is CASSQEAGFYGYTF. CDR3 nucleotides: TGCGCCAGCAGCCAAGAGGCAGGCTTCTATGGCTACACCTTC.

The chain carries TRBV6-5 and TRBJ2-7, with TRBD2 matching 9 bases. V shed 6 bases, J shed 2 bases, and the junction held 8 bases outside the gene matches. There are 15 residues in the CDR3. CDR1 MNHEY and CDR2 SVGAGI come from the germline V gene. The DNA of the CDR3 is TGTGCCAGCAGGACCGGGACTAGCAGCGCCTACGAGCAGTACTTC. Residues: CASRTGTSSAYEQYF.